This TCR beta chain was obtained from a study of cytomegalovirus exposure and HLA in healthy donors. Study findings and constraints: The analysis excluded some indistinguishable V segments, including TRBV6-2 and TRBV6-3. Among immune exposure information, only CMV serostatus was available.

To note about this clone: What it binds is not known.

Looked up from germline, CDR1 is MGHRA and CDR2 is YSYEKL. The V and J ends lost 4 bases and 6 bases respectively, with 15 bases between them. This CDR3 is 14 amino acids long. The PCR used 60 Vbeta and 13 Jbeta primers. Assay: immunoSEQ multiplex PCR; the TCRdb copy retains only in-frame clones and omits some. This sample has some 120,000 clones, with 75% to 85% found just once. The chain combines TRBV4-1 with TRBJ1-1; no reliable D call. This TCR derives from a man in his thirties or forties in good health and CMV-seropositive. Source material: PBMCs. This CDR3 is CASSPPITRAEAFF. CDR3 nucleotides: TGCGCCAGCAGCCCGCCGATCACGAGAGCTGAAGCTTTCTTT.